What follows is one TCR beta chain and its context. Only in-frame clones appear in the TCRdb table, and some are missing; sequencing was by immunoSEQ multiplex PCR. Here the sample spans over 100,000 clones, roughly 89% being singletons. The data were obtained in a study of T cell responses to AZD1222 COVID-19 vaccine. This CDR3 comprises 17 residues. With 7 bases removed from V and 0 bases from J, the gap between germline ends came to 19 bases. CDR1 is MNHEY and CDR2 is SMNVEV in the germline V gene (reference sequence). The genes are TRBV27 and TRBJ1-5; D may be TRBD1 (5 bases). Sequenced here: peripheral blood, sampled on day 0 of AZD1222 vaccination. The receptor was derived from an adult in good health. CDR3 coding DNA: TGTGCCAGCACTCAATTCGGACACGACTATAGCAATCAGCCCCAGCATTTT. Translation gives CASTQFGHDYSNQPQHF.